This TCR beta chain was documented in a study of T cell responses to AZD1222 COVID-19 vaccine (dated by TCRdb to the early 2020s). Concerning the study at large: A total of under 250 trial participants underwent TCR sequencing, of whom 207 had received two doses of AZD1222 and about 26 had received two doses of the MenACWY control vaccine. Trial participants were enrolled by age into subgroups of 18-55, 56-69 and 70-plus years, and about 150, 27 and 61 TCR-sequenced participants, respectively, were included in these subgroups. What the authors observed across the whole study: Only five to seven AZD1222 recipients were SARS-CoV-2 seropositive at baseline, limiting conclusions about previously exposed vaccinees. Vaccine-associated CD4 TCRs spanned the whole spike protein, with dominant responses in regions 160-218 and 743-854. No day 14 peak-response samples were available, so repertoires were characterized only after the peak T cell response. Spike-specific TCR breadth and depth rose significantly after two AZD1222 doses compared with day 0 and with MenACWY recipients. Participants were mostly white British and included more females than males, and it was suggested by the authors that clonal diversity may have been underestimated. Reportedly, almost half of the unique spike-specific TCRs recognized epitopes lying outside the regions that are mutated in the B.1.351 and B.1.1.7 variants. The 56-69-year group was small, and its depth increase did not reach significance, likely because of low power.

This clone came up once. Its antigen remains undetermined. No base qualities exist here, and no much larger clone lies one base off it. Explained via the paper, the time point label denotes: about 28 days (+/-7) after the second vaccine dose. AZD1222 recipients given second doses at about 4 weeks or at about 12 weeks were pooled, since spike-specific TCR depth and breadth were not found to differ between the two schedules. Vaccinee samples came from UK trials COV001 and COV002, including a single-blind randomized controlled phase 2/3 trial of AZD1222 (ChAdOx1 nCoV-19) in healthy adults. For TCRbeta chain sequencing, PBMC samples were collected from trial participants at day 0 and at day 28 after the second dose. Including cysteine and phenylalanine, the CDR3 has 12 amino acids. Only the CDR3 region is kept as DNA, spanning 36 bases read in frame from base 1. CDR1 and CDR2, per the germline V gene, are MDHEN and SYDVKM. The V end loses 5 bases and the J end loses 8 bases, and a stretch of 12 bases separates them.

The CDR3 regions of human TCRbeta chains were analyzed by immunosequencing. The authors' analysis ran thus. Repertoire TCRs were checked for matches against a reference library of SARS-CoV-2-specific TCRs that had been generated using the MIRA antigen-specificity platform. Breadth meant the fraction of unique TCRs that were SARS-CoV-2-associated, whereas depth meant the fraction of total T cells that were SARS-CoV-2-associated. Using the MIRA data, every spike-specific TCR was mapped to the spike region that the TCR reacted to and assigned to either a CD4 or a CD8 class. Log10-transformed breadth and depth values were compared by one-way ANOVA with Sidak's multiple comparisons tests. Imported from immuneACCESS, the table was reduced by TCRdb to in-frame sequences with V and J called. These copies leave out some clones; in studies compared against another copy, an unresolved V gene accounts for under half, and the cause of the remainder is not known. D and trimming were read from the DNA, whereas the V and J calls and clone size are those reported in that table. The sample table lists 80,000 to 85,000 clones, roughly 90% of them with a count of one. The ten largest clones take up roughly 8% of the sample.

The specimen comprised peripheral blood, sampled 28 days after the second AZD1222 dose. The V and J segments used are TRBV28 and TRBJ1-2; TRBD1 is possibly the D segment (5 matching bases). The origin of this receptor is an adult who received the AZD1222 COVID-19 vaccine. CDR3 sequence: CASSVRQRGYTF. The bases read TGTGCCAGCAGTGTCCGACAGCGCGGCTACACCTTC.